This TCR beta chain came from a study of blood T cell repertoires in COVID-19. Authors' methods: Amplification of reference gene primers was used by the study to estimate nucleated cell counts. Method: immunoSEQ multiplex PCR; TCRdb's copy keeps in-frame clones and lacks some. D and trimming come from the DNA, and the V and J calls and clone size come from that table. The sample consists of about 180,000 clones, approximately 86% of them appearing once. Sequenced: peripheral blood. The receptor comes from a woman aged 25-40 years with active or convalescent COVID-19.

CDR3 sequence reads: CASSPHRLADYVSYNEQFF. The CDR3 DNA sequence: TGTGCCAGTAGTCCGCACCGACTAGCGGATTATGTGTCCTACAATGAGCAGTTCTTC. The V and J genes are TRBV19 and TRBJ2-1, with TRBD2 matching 9 bases. CDR1 is LNHDA, CDR2 SQIVND, per germline (reference sequence). This CDR3 spans 19 amino acids. The V gene end was trimmed by 5 bases and the J gene end by 1 base; junction bases not matched to a gene: 15.